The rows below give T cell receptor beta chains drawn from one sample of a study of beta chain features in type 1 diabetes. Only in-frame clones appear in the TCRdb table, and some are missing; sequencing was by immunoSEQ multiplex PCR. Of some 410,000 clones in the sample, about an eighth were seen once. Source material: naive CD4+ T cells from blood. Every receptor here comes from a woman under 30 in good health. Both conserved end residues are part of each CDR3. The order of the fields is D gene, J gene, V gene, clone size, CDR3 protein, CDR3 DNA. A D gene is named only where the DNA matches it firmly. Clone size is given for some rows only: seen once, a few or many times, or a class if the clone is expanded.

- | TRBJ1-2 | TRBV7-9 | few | CASSQGQPLSGYTF | TGTGCCAGCAGCCAAGGACAACCCTTGTCCGGCTACACCTTC
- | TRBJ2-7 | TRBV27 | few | CASSFSGRNFKQYF | TGTGCCAGCAGTTTCTCCGGGAGAAATTTCAAGCAGTACTTC
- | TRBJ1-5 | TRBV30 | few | CAWSVRWQPQHF | TGTGCCTGGAGTGTACGTTGGCAGCCCCAGCATTTT
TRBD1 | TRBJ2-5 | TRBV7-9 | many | CASSFVVGQGETQYF | TGTGCCAGCAGCTTCGTTGTGGGACAGGGGGAGACCCAGTACTTC
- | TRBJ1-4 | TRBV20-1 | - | CSAANEKLFF | TGCAGTGCCGCCAATGAAAAACTGTTTTTT
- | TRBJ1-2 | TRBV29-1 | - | CSVESSAYGYTF | TGCAGCGTTGAGTCGTCTGCTTATGGCTACACCTTC
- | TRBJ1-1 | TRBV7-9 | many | CASSNNVGNTEAFF | TGTGCCAGCAGCAACAACGTAGGGAACACTGAAGCTTTCTTT
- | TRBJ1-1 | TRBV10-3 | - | CAIGGPGNTEAFF | TGTGCCATCGGAGGCCCGGGAAACACTGAAGCTTTCTTT
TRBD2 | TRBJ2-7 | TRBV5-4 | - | CASKGLAGGKQYF | TGTGCCAGCAAGGGACTAGCGGGAGGGAAGCAGTACTTC
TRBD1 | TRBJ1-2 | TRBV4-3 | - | CASSHPDRAGYGYTF | TGCGCCAGCAGCCACCCGGACAGGGCGGGCTATGGCTACACCTTC
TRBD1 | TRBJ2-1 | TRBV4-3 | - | CASSQAETGVSYNEQFF | TGCGCCAGCAGCCAAGCTGAGACAGGGGTCTCCTACAATGAGCAGTTCTTC
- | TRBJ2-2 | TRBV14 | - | CASSQAVWSGELFF | TGTGCCAGCAGCCAAGCTGTTTGGTCCGGGGAGCTGTTTTTT
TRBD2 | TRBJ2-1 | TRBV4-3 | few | CASSRSGRGTYNEQFF | TGCGCCAGCAGCAGGAGCGGGAGGGGGACCTACAATGAGCAGTTCTTC
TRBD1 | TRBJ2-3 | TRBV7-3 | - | CASRFLSVGQGRNTQYF | TGTGCCAGCAGGTTTCTCTCAGTCGGACAGGGACGGAATACGCAGTATTTT
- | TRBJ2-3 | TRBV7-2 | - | CASSEQRTDTQYF | TGTGCCAGCAGCGAACAGCGCACAGATACGCAGTATTTT
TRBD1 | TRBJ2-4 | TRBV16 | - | CASSQYYRDRAKNIQYF | TGTGCCAGCAGCCAATATTATCGGGACAGAGCCAAAAACATTCAGTACTTC
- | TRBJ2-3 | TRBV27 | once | CASSLQRGDTQYF | TGTGCCAGCAGTCTCCAACGCGGAGATACGCAGTATTTT
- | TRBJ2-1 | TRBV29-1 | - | CSVDRDMGNEQFF | TGCAGCGTTGACCGGGACATGGGCAATGAGCAGTTCTTC
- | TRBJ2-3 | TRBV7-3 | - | CASSRSGRGSTDTQYF | TGTGCCAGCAGCCGAAGCGGCCGGGGGAGCACAGATACGCAGTATTTT
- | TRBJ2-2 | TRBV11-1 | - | CASSLRTGELFF | TGTGCCAGCAGCCTCCGCACCGGGGAGCTGTTTTTT
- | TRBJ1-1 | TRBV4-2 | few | CASSSTENTEAFF | TGTGCCAGCAGCTCGACCGAGAACACTGAAGCTTTCTTT
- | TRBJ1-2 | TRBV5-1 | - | CASSLAFGPDYTF | TGCGCCAGCAGCTTGGCCTTTGGACCAGACTACACCTTC
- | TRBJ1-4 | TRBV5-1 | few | CASSLSDGTEKLFF | TGCGCCAGCAGCCTCTCGGACGGAACTGAAAAACTGTTTTTT
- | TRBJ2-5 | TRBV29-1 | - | CSVVLQGLQETQYF | TGCAGCGTTGTTCTACAGGGATTACAAGAGACCCAGTACTTC
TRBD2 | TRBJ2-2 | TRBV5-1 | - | CASSVDSGKIATGELFF | TGCGCCAGCAGCGTAGATAGCGGGAAGATAGCCACCGGGGAGCTGTTTTTT
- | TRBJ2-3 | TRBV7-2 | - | CASSPMTRRDTQYF | TGTGCCAGCAGCCCGATGACCCGTCGAGATACGCAGTATTTT
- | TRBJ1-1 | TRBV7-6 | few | CASSFDPNTEAFF | TGTGCCAGCAGCTTCGATCCTAACACTGAAGCTTTCTTT
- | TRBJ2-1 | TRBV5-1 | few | CASSLAPRDTPFF | TGCGCCAGCAGCTTGGCTCCCCGGGACACCCCGTTCTTC
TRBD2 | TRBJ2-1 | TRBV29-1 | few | CSVERLAGVNEQFF | TGCAGCGTTGAACGACTAGCGGGAGTAAATGAGCAGTTCTTC
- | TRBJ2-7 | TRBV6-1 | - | CASSAAGRYEQYF | TGTGCCAGCAGTGCTGCAGGTCGCTACGAGCAGTACTTC
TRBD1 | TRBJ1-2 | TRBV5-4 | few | CASSPPGQGMEAGYTF | TGTGCCAGCAGCCCTCCTGGACAGGGAATGGAAGCTGGCTACACCTTC
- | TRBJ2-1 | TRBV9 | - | CASSPRAGSNEQFF | TGTGCCAGCAGCCCTAGAGCGGGTTCAAATGAGCAGTTCTTC
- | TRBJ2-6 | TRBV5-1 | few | CASSLEPGANVLTF | TGCGCCAGCAGCTTGGAACCTGGGGCCAACGTCCTGACTTTC
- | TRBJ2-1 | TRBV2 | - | CASSVTLSNEQFF | TGTGCCAGCAGTGTCACGCTTTCTAATGAGCAGTTCTTC
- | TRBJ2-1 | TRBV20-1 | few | CSARVDHEQFF | TGCAGTGCTAGAGTGGACCATGAGCAGTTCTTC
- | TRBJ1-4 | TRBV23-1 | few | CASSREWRNEKLFF | TGCGCCAGCAGTCGGGAGTGGAGGAATGAAAAACTGTTTTTT
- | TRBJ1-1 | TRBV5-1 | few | CASSLVPGTSNTEAFF | TGCGCCAGCAGCTTGGTTCCAGGGACCTCGAACACTGAAGCTTTCTTT
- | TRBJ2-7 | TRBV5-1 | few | CASSLEYPVSYEQYF | TGCGCCAGCAGCTTGGAGTATCCAGTTTCCTACGAGCAGTACTTC
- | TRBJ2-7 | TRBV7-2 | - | CASSKQRYEQYF | TGTGCCAGCAGCAAACAGCGATACGAGCAGTACTTC
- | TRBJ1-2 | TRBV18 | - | CASSPREGANYGYTF | TGTGCCAGCTCCCCTCGGGAGGGGGCTAACTATGGCTACACCTTC
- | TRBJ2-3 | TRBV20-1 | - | CSAWRDTQYF | TGCAGTGCCTGGCGAGATACGCAGTATTTT
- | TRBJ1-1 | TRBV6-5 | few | CASSLKGTDEAFF | TGTGCCAGCAGCCTAAAGGGGACGGATGAAGCTTTCTTT
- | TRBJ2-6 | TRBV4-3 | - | CASSQERGGFPGANVLTF | TGCGCCAGCAGCCAAGAACGGGGTGGGTTCCCTGGGGCCAACGTCCTGACTTTC
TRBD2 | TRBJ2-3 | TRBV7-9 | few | CASSFPGLAGDTQYF | TGTGCCAGCAGCTTCCCGGGACTAGCAGGAGATACGCAGTATTTT
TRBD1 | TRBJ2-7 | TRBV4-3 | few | CASSPGRTGPYEQYF | TGCGCCAGCAGCCCTGGGAGGACAGGGCCCTACGAGCAGTACTTC
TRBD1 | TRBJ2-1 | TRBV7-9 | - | CASSFLPGQGQFF | TGTGCCAGCAGCTTCCTCCCGGGACAGGGTCAGTTCTTC
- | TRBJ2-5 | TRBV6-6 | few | CASSYGAETQYF | TGTGCCAGCAGTTACGGGGCGGAGACCCAGTACTTC
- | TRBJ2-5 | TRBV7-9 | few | CASSPRRQWQETQYF | TGTGCCAGCAGCCCCCGCCGGCAATGGCAAGAGACCCAGTACTTC
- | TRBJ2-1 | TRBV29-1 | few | CSVEGVGNEQFF | TGCAGCGTTGAAGGGGTGGGGAATGAGCAGTTCTTC
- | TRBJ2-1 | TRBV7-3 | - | CASSPNRDNEQFF | TGTGCCAGCAGCCCCAACAGGGACAATGAGCAGTTCTTC
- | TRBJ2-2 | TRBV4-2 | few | CASSPVEGPNTGELFF | TGTGCCAGCAGCCCCGTAGAGGGGCCGAACACCGGGGAGCTGTTTTTT
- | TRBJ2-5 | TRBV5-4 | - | CASSAGQGGGETQYF | TGTGCCAGCAGCGCCGGTCAGGGGGGTGGTGAGACCCAGTACTTC
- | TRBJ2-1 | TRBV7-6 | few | CASSLARSYEQFF | TGTGCCAGCAGCTTAGCGAGGAGCTATGAGCAGTTCTTC
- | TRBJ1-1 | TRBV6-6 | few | CASSPLVNTEAFF | TGTGCCAGCAGTCCCTTAGTGAACACTGAAGCTTTCTTT
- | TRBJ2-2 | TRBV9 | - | CASSVGLGGANTGELFF | TGTGCCAGCAGCGTAGGTTTAGGGGGTGCGAACACCGGGGAGCTGTTTTTT
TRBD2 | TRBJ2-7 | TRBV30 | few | CAWTSGRNGYEQYF | TGTGCCTGGACTAGCGGGCGAAACGGTTACGAGCAGTACTTC
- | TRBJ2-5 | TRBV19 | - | CASRSGRYQETQYF | TGTGCCAGTAGATCGGGACGGTACCAAGAGACCCAGTACTTC